Listed below are T cell receptor beta chains from one sample, sequenced in a study of CD8 T cells in ankylosing spondylitis. TCRdb processed the 5' RACE reads anew with MiXCR; each CDR3 protein has one entry. The sample records over 100,000 distinct CDR3 sequences, about an eighth being singletons. The specimen sequenced was blood, either unsorted or a sorted T cell fraction (not recorded which). The receptors originated from a female donor with ankylosing spondylitis or in good health (not recorded which). Each CDR3 is given with its conserved first and last residue. The order of the fields is clone size, J gene, V gene, D gene, CDR3 DNA, CDR3 protein. The D gene is left open where the match is weak. Size is omitted from some rows. Given values are once, few, many or a class for expanded clones.

size: many; J: TRBJ2-2; V: TRBV29-1; D: -; DNA: TGCAGCGTTCGACAGAACACCGGGGAGCTGTTTTTT; CDR3: CSVRQNTGELFF
size: -; J: TRBJ1-1; V: TRBV6-5; D: -; DNA: TGTGCCAGCAGTTACTCGGGGTCGTACACTGAAGCTTTCTTT; CDR3: CASSYSGSYTEAFF
size: many; J: TRBJ2-3; V: TRBV10-3; D: -; DNA: TGTGCCATCAGTGAATCAGGACGGGCCCGTGCTAGCACAGATACGCAGTATTTT; CDR3: CAISESGRARASTDTQYF
size: few; J: TRBJ1-5; V: TRBV28; D: -; DNA: TGTGCCAGCAGTTTCGATCAGAGTAGCAATCAGCCCCAGCATTTT; CDR3: CASSFDQSSNQPQHF
size: many; J: TRBJ2-7; V: TRBV2; D: TRBD2; DNA: TGTGCCAGCAGTGAGGCTAGCGGGAGGTTGTACGAGCAGTACTTC; CDR3: CASSEASGRLYEQYF
size: many; J: TRBJ1-1; V: TRBV3-1; D: -; DNA: TGTGCCAGCAGCCAAGATGAGTACAGTGAAGCTTTCTTT; CDR3: CASSQDEYSEAFF
size: many; J: TRBJ2-1; V: TRBV7-2; D: -; DNA: TGTGCCAGCAGCATGTCCCCCGGGGCAAGCTCCTACAATGAGCAGTTCTTC; CDR3: CASSMSPGASSYNEQFF
size: many; J: TRBJ1-5; V: TRBV7-2; D: -; DNA: TGTGCCAGCAGCTCTTGGGGGGGGGGACGAAGCAATCAGCCCCAGCATTTT; CDR3: CASSSWGGGRSNQPQHF
size: many; J: TRBJ2-1; V: TRBV11-2; D: -; DNA: TGTGCCAGCAGCTTAGCTAGTCAGTACAATGAGCAGTTCTTC; CDR3: CASSLASQYNEQFF
size: many; J: TRBJ1-4; V: TRBV7-9; D: -; DNA: TGTGCCAGCAGCTACGGACTTATCAGTGAAAAACTGTTTTTT; CDR3: CASSYGLISEKLFF
size: many; J: TRBJ1-5; V: TRBV7-6; D: -; DNA: TGTGCCAGCAGCCCCCGACAGGCGAATAGCAATCAGCCCCAGCATTTT; CDR3: CASSPRQANSNQPQHF
size: many; J: TRBJ1-1; V: TRBV29-1; D: -; DNA: TGCAGCGTCGGACTATCACTGAACACTGAAGCTTTCTTT; CDR3: CSVGLSLNTEAFF
size: many; J: TRBJ1-4; V: TRBV7-9; D: -; DNA: TGTGCCAGCAGCTTCGGGCAGGGGTACGAAAAACTGTTTTTT; CDR3: CASSFGQGYEKLFF
size: many; J: TRBJ2-3; V: TRBV6-5; D: -; DNA: TGTGCCAGCAGTTACTCCCCCCTGGGAATGGGGACAGATACGCAGTATTTT; CDR3: CASSYSPLGMGTDTQYF
size: many; J: TRBJ1-6; V: TRBV20-1; D: TRBD1; DNA: TGCAGTGCGCCGACAGGGAACTATAATTCACCCCTCCACTTT; CDR3: CSAPTGNYNSPLHF
size: few; J: TRBJ2-1; V: TRBV7-6; D: TRBD2; DNA: TGTGCCAGCAGCTCTTTACCACCGGGACTAGGTCCTACCAATGAGCAGTTCTTC; CDR3: CASSSLPPGLGPTNEQFF
size: -; J: TRBJ1-1; V: TRBV9; D: -; DNA: TGTGCCAGCAGCCCCGACTCCGGTGGGGCTTTCTTT; CDR3: CASSPDSGGAFF
size: -; J: TRBJ2-7; V: TRBV6-2/TRBV6-3; D: -; DNA: TGTGCCAGCACCCTCCGGGACACGAGCTCCTACGAGCAGTACTTC; CDR3: CASTLRDTSSYEQYF
size: many; J: TRBJ1-5; V: TRBV12-3/TRBV12-4; D: -; DNA: TGTGCCAGCAGTTTCCAAAATTTCAATCAGCCCCAGCATTTT; CDR3: CASSFQNFNQPQHF
size: few; J: TRBJ2-7; V: TRBV15; D: -; DNA: TGTGCCACCAGCAACCGTATTGAGTACGAGCAGTACTTC; CDR3: CATSNRIEYEQYF
size: many; J: TRBJ1-2; V: TRBV20-1; D: TRBD1; DNA: TGCAGTGCTGGCTCAGGGGGTGGGTCATATGGCTACACCTTC; CDR3: CSAGSGGGSYGYTF
size: many; J: TRBJ1-1; V: TRBV5-1; D: -; DNA: TGCGCCAGCAGCTCAACAGGGAACACTGAAGCTTTCTTT; CDR3: CASSSTGNTEAFF
size: many; J: TRBJ2-2; V: TRBV5-6; D: -; DNA: TGTGCCAGCAGCACCGCCGGGACCAGTGACGCCGGGGAGCTGTTTTTT; CDR3: CASSTAGTSDAGELFF
size: many; J: TRBJ2-3; V: TRBV20-1; D: -; DNA: TGCAGTGCTACCCCTAGCGCTAGCACAGATACGCAGTATTTT; CDR3: CSATPSASTDTQYF
size: few; J: TRBJ2-2; V: TRBV12-3/TRBV12-4; D: TRBD2; DNA: TGTGCCAGCAGTCGTGGACTAGCGGGAGCACCGGGCGGGGAGCTGTTTTTT; CDR3: CASSRGLAGAPGGELFF
size: many; J: TRBJ2-7; V: TRBV5-6; D: -; DNA: TGTGCCAGCAGCTGGAGCAGGGTGAGAGGGTACGAGCAGTACTTC; CDR3: CASSWSRVRGYEQYF
size: many; J: TRBJ2-3; V: TRBV20-1; D: TRBD2; DNA: TGCAGTGCTAGACCTAGCGGGGTTAGCACAGATACGCAGTATTTT; CDR3: CSARPSGVSTDTQYF
size: -; J: TRBJ2-7; V: TRBV6-2/TRBV6-3; D: TRBD1; DNA: TGTGCCAGCAGTTACCACGGGACAGGGGCCTACGAGCAGTACTTC; CDR3: CASSYHGTGAYEQYF
size: many; J: TRBJ1-4; V: TRBV5-1; D: -; DNA: TGCGCCAGCAGCCGACTTGGACAGCCCCGCAATGAAAAACTGTTTTTT; CDR3: CASSRLGQPRNEKLFF
size: few; J: TRBJ2-2; V: TRBV11-2; D: -; DNA: TGTGCCAGCAGCTTAGGAGTCAGGCAGAACTTAATCACCGGGGAGCTGTTTTTT; CDR3: CASSLGVRQNLITGELFF
size: many; J: TRBJ2-1; V: TRBV20-1; D: -; DNA: TGCAGTGCTCCCTTGAGCGGCCTCTCCTACAATGAGCAGTTCTTC; CDR3: CSAPLSGLSYNEQFF
size: many; J: TRBJ2-3; V: TRBV5-1; D: TRBD2; DNA: TGCGCCAGCAGCTTGGAACTAGCGGGAGGGACAAATACGCAGTATTTT; CDR3: CASSLELAGGTNTQYF
size: many; J: TRBJ1-5; V: TRBV7-2; D: -; DNA: TGTGCCAGCAGCTTTGACCGCAATCAGCCCCAGCATTTT; CDR3: CASSFDRNQPQHF
size: many; J: TRBJ2-7; V: TRBV5-1; D: TRBD2; DNA: TGCGCCAGCAGCTTGACTAGCGGGAACACCTACGAGCAGTACTTC; CDR3: CASSLTSGNTYEQYF
size: many; J: TRBJ1-4; V: TRBV6-1; D: TRBD1; DNA: TGTGCCAGCAGTGTGGGACAGGGTAATGAAAAACTGTTTTTT; CDR3: CASSVGQGNEKLFF
size: many; J: TRBJ2-7; V: TRBV29-1; D: -; DNA: TGCAGCGTTGCAAGGATGGAGACCTACGAGCAGTACTTC; CDR3: CSVARMETYEQYF
size: many; J: TRBJ1-1; V: TRBV20-1; D: TRBD1; DNA: TGCAGTGCTAGAGCCCGGGGACAGCGACTGGTAGCTTTCTTT; CDR3: CSARARGQRLVAFF
size: many; J: TRBJ2-7; V: TRBV10-3; D: -; DNA: TGTGCCATCAGTGAGTCGAGAAGCGGGCGAGGGGAGCAGTACTTC; CDR3: CAISESRSGRGEQYF